The rows below give T cell receptor beta chains drawn from one sample of a study of blood T cell repertoires in COVID-19. TCRdb keeps only in-frame clones here, not all; method: immunoSEQ multiplex PCR. The sample lists 180,000 or so clones, just under 85% occurring once. Sequencing used peripheral blood. All receptors come from a human donor with acute or convalescent COVID-19. The donor label of this sample is uncertain. Each CDR3 is given with its conserved first and last residue. The order of the fields is V gene, clone size, J gene, D gene, CDR3 DNA, CDR3 protein. D genes are given only for firm matches. Clone size is not always given. Where it is, it says once, few, many or a class for expanded clones.

>TRBV30|few|TRBJ1-5|.
TGTGCCTGGAACGAGTTGGTCAGGAATCAGCCCCAGCATTTT
CAWNELVRNQPQHF
>TRBV11-2|.|TRBJ2-7|TRBD1
TGTGCCAGCAGCGGGACAGGGGTCTCCTACGAGCAGTACTTC
CASSGTGVSYEQYF
>TRBV2|.|TRBJ1-2|.
TGTGCCAGCAGGTTCACTATATATGGCTACACCTTC
CASRFTIYGYTF
>TRBV6-5|.|TRBJ2-6|.
TGTGCCAGCAAAGCCGTCTCTGGGGCCAACGTCCTGACTTTC
CASKAVSGANVLTF
>TRBV7-2|.|TRBJ1-1|.
TGTGCCAGCAGCTTAGCTCAGATAAGTGAAGCTTTCTTT
CASSLAQISEAFF
>TRBV18|.|TRBJ2-7|.
TGTGCCAGCAATGACGCGGCCTCAACCTACGAGCAGTACTTC
CASNDAASTYEQYF
>TRBV7-9|few|TRBJ2-7|TRBD2
TGTGCCAGCAGCAAATACCTAGCGGGAGTTTATGAGCAGTACTTC
CASSKYLAGVYEQYF
>TRBV30|.|TRBJ1-4|TRBD1
TGTGCCTGGAGTGTGACAGGGGCTGGTGAAAAACTGTTTTTT
CAWSVTGAGEKLFF
>TRBV5-8|.|TRBJ2-1|.
TGTGCCAGCATAAGACGGGGTTCCCTAGGGGGAAATGAGCAGTTCTTC
CASIRRGSLGGNEQFF
>TRBV18|.|TRBJ2-5|.
TGTGCCAGCTCGCCCGGGGTGGGGTCCCAAGAGACCCAGTACTTC
CASSPGVGSQETQYF
>TRBV9|.|TRBJ2-1|TRBD2
TGTGCCAGCAGCGTGGGGGGGACTAGCGGGTACAATGAGCAGTTCTTC
CASSVGGTSGYNEQFF
>TRBV2|.|TRBJ1-1|TRBD1
TGTGCCAGCAGGGAGGACAGGGTGAACACTGAAGCTTTCTTT
CASREDRVNTEAFF
>TRBV3-1/TRBV3-2|few|TRBJ2-1|.
TGTGCCAGCAGCCAAGAGCCCACGGTGAGAATCAATGAGCAGTTCTTC
CASSQEPTVRINEQFF
>TRBV9|.|TRBJ1-3|.
TGTGCCAGCAGCCCTTCCTATGGAAACACCATATATTTT
CASSPSYGNTIYF
>TRBV7-3|.|TRBJ2-1|TRBD2
TGTGCCAGCAGCCCGCCGGGACTAGGGAATGAGCAGTTCTTC
CASSPPGLGNEQFF
>TRBV30|.|TRBJ1-5|TRBD1
TGTGCCTGGAAGCCCGGGACAGGGGATCAGCCCCAGCATTTT
CAWKPGTGDQPQHF
>TRBV2|.|TRBJ1-1|.
TGTGCCAGCAGTGTTCTGGAGGACACTGAAGCTTTCTTT
CASSVLEDTEAFF
>TRBV5-6|.|TRBJ2-2|TRBD2
TGTGCCAGCAGCCTCGGGACTAGTAATACCGGGGAGCTGTTTTTT
CASSLGTSNTGELFF
>TRBV9|few|TRBJ2-1|TRBD2
TGTGCCAGCAGCGTGGGCGGGAGTTTCAACAATGAGCAGTTCTTC
CASSVGGSFNNEQFF
>TRBV5-4|.|TRBJ2-3|TRBD1
TGTGCCAGCAGCTTGGCGTCTCAGGGGGCCGATACGCAGTATTTT
CASSLASQGADTQYF
>TRBV12-5|.|TRBJ1-2|TRBD1
TGTGCTAGTGGTTTGGCAGGGACAGGGCGACGCGGCTACACCTTC
CASGLAGTGRRGYTF
>TRBV7-8|few|TRBJ2-1|.
TGTGCCAGCAGCTCCCCCGGGACAATCTCCTACAATGAGCAGTTCTTC
CASSSPGTISYNEQFF
>TRBV7-9|many|TRBJ2-1|.
TGTGCCAGCAGCCCCCCCGGGGGTTTAGGTGAGCAGTTCTTC
CASSPPGGLGEQFF
>TRBV25-1|.|TRBJ2-7|.
TGTGCCAGCAGTGAGTCGGGGGTCAACGAGCAGTACTTC
CASSESGVNEQYF
>TRBV4-2|.|TRBJ2-2|TRBD2
TGTGCCAGCAGCCGCGGGACTAGCGGGAGCGGGACCGGGGAGCTGTTTTTT
CASSRGTSGSGTGELFF
>TRBV3-1/TRBV3-2|.|TRBJ2-7|TRBD1
TGTGCCAGCACCCGGGACAGACCCTACGAGCAGTACTTC
CASTRDRPYEQYF
>TRBV7-8|.|TRBJ2-1|TRBD1
TGTGCCAGCAGCTTACAGGGGGTTGAGCAGTTCTTC
CASSLQGVEQFF
>TRBV7-9|.|TRBJ2-1|TRBD2
TGTGCCAGCAGCCTAATAGCGGGAGGGCCCTACAATGAGCAGTTCTTC
CASSLIAGGPYNEQFF
>TRBV6-5|.|TRBJ1-2|TRBD1
TGTGCCAGTAGGGGACAGGGGACGACTGGCTACACCTTC
CASRGQGTTGYTF